This T cell receptor (beta chain) was found in a study of shared clonotypes between healthy human individuals. Donors were healthy HIV-negative adults without recent acute infections or vaccinations. All of the donors resided in Nashville, Tennessee, and each was a Caucasian adult. Profiled with immunoSEQ multiplex PCR; TCRdb holds only in-frame clones, not every one. The sample carries some 490,000 clones, about 78% recorded once. Germline CDR1 is MDHEN and CDR2 is SYDVKM. The CDR3 has 13 residues. The sequencing input was PBMCs. This receptor was taken from a middle-aged woman in good health. Some clones in this sample may be carry-over from other donors' samples. The chain couples TRBV28 to TRBJ2-5; D not certain. TRBJ2-7 explains the end of the DNA better; the J call may be wrong. The CDR3 spells CASSILISYEQYF. The CDR3 nucleotides are TGTGCCAGCAGTATTCTAATCTCCTACGAGCAGTACTTC.